These T cell receptor beta chains were read from a single sample in a study of shared clonotypes between healthy human individuals. Profiled with immunoSEQ multiplex PCR; TCRdb holds only in-frame clones, not every one. The table lists a few million clones, over 90% of them singletons. Sequencing input: naive CD4+ T cells from PBMCs. The receptors originated from a man aged 18 to 30 in good health. Some clones in this sample may be carry-over from other donors' samples. CDR3s leave out the opening cysteine and the closing phenylalanine or tryptophan.

cdr3_aa,v_call,j_call
ASSQLAGPQETQY,TRBV16,TRBJ2-5
ASSSFRVSYEQY,TRBV21-1,TRBJ2-7
ASRALGANEKLF,TRBV6-1,TRBJ1-4
ASSLEAGDNQPQH,TRBV5-1,TRBJ1-5
SVENVIGGEQY,TRBV29-1,.
ASSGTGRMATNEKLF,TRBV19,TRBJ1-4
ASSPTTGAGANVLT,TRBV18,TRBJ2-6
ASSRTRQLKPYGYT,TRBV4-1,TRBJ1-2
ASRPRDRPGSWAF,TRBV28,TRBJ1-1
ASSIRGQGSNQPQH,TRBV19,TRBJ1-5
ASSRGSPGQGAWGNQPQH,TRBV28,TRBJ1-5